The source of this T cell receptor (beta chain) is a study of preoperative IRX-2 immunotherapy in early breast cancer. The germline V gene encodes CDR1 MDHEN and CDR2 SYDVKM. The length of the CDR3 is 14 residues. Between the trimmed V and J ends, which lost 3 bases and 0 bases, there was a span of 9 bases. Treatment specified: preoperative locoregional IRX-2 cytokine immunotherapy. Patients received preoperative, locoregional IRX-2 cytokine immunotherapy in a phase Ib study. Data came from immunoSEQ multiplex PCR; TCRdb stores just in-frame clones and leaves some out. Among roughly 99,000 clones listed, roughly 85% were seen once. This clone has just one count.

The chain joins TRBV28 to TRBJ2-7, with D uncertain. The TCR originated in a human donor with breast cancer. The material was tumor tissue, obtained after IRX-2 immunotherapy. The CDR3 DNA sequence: TGTGCCAGCAGTTTGGATACCCACTCCTACGAGCAGTACTTC. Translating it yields CASSLDTHSYEQYF. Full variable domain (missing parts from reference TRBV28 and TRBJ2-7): DVKVTQSSRYLVKRTGEKVFLECVQDMDHENMFWYRQDPGLGLRLIYFSYDVKMKEKGDIPEGYSVSREKKERFSLILESASTNQTSMYLCASSLDTHSYEQYFGPGTRLTVT.